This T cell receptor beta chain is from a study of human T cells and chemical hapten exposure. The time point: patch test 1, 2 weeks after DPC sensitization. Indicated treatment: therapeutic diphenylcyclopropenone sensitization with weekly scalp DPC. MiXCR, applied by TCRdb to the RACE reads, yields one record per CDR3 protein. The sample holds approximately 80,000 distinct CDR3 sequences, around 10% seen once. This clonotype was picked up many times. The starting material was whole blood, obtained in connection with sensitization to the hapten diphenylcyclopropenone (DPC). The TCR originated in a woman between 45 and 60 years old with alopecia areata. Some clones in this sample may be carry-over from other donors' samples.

CDR3 in amino acids: CASSVLDLHTGELFF. As DNA, the CDR3 is TGTGCCAGCAGCGTCTTGGACCTTCACACCGGGGAGCTGTTTTTT. The V call is TRBV9, the J call TRBJ2-2, with no clear D. Trimming pared 2 bases from V and 3 bases from J, leaving 11 bases between. Per the germline V gene, CDR1 is SGDLS and CDR2 is YYNGEE. The CDR3 extends over 15 amino acids. The whole variable domain, filled in from reference TRBV9 and TRBJ2-2, reads DSGVTQTPKHLITATGQRVTLRCSPRSGDLSVYWYQQSLDQGLQFLIQYYNGEERAKGNILERFSAQQFPDLHSELNLSSLELGDSALYFCASSVLDLHTGELFFGEGSRLTVL.